This T cell receptor (beta chain) was obtained from a study of siplizumab effects on memory and regulatory T cells. Germline CDR1 SGHDN, CDR2 FVKESK. The length of the CDR3 is 14 residues. V was pared by 6 bases and J by 5 bases, with 8 bases of the junction left unmatched. Whole-study findings and limits: The alloresponse seemed to draw substantially on naive T cells, which appeared more diverse than memory cells. Roughly 75-97% of dividing CD4+ or CD8+ clones were without an attributable naive or memory phenotype.

In the case of this clone: Its target is not known.

Roughly 10^5 TCR templates underwent assay in each sample. Repertoires were generated with immunoSEQ multiplex PCR, while TCRdb's copy carries only in-frame clones and drops some. The data show some 100,000 clones, nearly 95% seen once. Source material: non-Treg CD4+ T cells sorted from blood. This clonotype originated in a human donor in good health. The chain links TRBV14 to TRBJ1-1; 8 bases are a match to TRBD1. CDR3 bases: TGTGCCAGCAGAGAAAGGACAGGGAGGACTGAAGCTTTCTTT. Its protein is CASRERTGRTEAFF.